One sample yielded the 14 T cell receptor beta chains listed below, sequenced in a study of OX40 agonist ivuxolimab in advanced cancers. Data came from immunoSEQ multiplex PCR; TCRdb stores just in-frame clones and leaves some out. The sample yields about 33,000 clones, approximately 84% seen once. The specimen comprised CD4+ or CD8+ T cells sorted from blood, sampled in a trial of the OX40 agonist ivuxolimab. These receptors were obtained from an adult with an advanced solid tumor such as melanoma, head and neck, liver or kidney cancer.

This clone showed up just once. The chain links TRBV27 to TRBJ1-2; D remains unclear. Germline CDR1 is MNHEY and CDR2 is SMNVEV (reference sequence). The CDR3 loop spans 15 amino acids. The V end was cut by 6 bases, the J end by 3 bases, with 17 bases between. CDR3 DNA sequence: TGTGCCAGCAGCAGCGTTGCGGGTCTGGACTATGGCTACACCTTC. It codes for CASSSVAGLDYGYTF.

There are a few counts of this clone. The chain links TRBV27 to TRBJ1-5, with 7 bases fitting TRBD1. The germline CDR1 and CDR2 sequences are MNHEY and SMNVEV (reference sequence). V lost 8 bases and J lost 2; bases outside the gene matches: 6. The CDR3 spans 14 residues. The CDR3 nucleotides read TGTGCCAGCCTCCTTGGGACAGGCAATCAGCCCCAGCATTTT. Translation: CASLLGTGNQPQHF.

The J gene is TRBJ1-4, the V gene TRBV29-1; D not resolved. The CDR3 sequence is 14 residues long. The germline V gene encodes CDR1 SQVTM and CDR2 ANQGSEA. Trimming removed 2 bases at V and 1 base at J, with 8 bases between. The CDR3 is CSVESGETNEKLFF. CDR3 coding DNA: TGCAGCGTTGAATCTGGGGAAACTAATGAAAAACTGTTTTTT. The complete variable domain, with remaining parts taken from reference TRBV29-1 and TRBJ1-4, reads SAVISQKPSRDICQRGTSLTIQCQVDSQVTMMFWYRQQPGQSLTLIATANQGSEATYESGFVIDKFPISRPNLTFSTLTVSNMSPEDSSIYLCSVESGETNEKLFFGSGTQLSVL.

The CDR3: CASSLPGPYNEQFF. CDR3 nucleotide sequence: TGTGCCAGCAGTTTACCGGGACCATACAATGAGCAGTTCTTC. V is TRBV28 and J is TRBJ2-1; D may be TRBD1 or TRBD2 (5 bases each). The germline V gene encodes CDR1 MDHEN and CDR2 SYDVKM. The V end was cut by 2 bases, the J end by 4 bases, with 9 bases between. The CDR3 spans 14 residues.

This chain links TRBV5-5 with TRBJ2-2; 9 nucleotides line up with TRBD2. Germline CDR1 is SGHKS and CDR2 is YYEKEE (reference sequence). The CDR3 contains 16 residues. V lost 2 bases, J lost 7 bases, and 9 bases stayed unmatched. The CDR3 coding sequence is TGTGCCAGCAGCTTCTGGCTAGCGGGGACGGACGGGGAGCTGTTTTTT. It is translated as CASSFWLAGTDGELFF. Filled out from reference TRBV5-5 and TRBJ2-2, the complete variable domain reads DAGVTQSPTHLIKTRGQQVTLRCSPISGHKSVSWYQQVLGQGPQFIFQYYEKEERGRGNFPDRFSARQFPNYSSELNVNALLLGDSALYLCASSFWLAGTDGELFFGEGSRLTVL.

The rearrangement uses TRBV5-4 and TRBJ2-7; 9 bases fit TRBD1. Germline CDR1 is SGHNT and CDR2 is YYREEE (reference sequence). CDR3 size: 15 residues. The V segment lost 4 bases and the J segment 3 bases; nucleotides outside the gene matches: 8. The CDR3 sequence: CASSNLDRGDYEQYF. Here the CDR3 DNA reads TGTGCCAGCAGCAACCTGGACAGGGGTGACTACGAGCAGTACTTC.

The CDR3 here is CASSYQETGKQYF. CDR3 sequence (DNA): TGTGCCAGCAGTTACCAGGAAACAGGGAAGCAGTACTTC. This chain uses TRBV6-5 with TRBJ2-7; D might be TRBD1 (6 bases). The V end was cut by 2 bases, the J end by 8 bases, with 13 bases between. The germline CDR1 and CDR2 sequences are MNHEY and SVGAGI. There are 13 residues in the CDR3.

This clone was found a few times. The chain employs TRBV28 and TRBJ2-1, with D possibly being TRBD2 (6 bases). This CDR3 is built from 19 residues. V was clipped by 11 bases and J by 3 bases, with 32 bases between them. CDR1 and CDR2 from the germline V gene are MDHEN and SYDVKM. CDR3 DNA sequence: TGTGCCGCCGCCCCGGACATCCCGTTGACTAGTGGTAACTACAATGAGCAGTTCTTC. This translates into CAAAPDIPLTSGNYNEQFF.

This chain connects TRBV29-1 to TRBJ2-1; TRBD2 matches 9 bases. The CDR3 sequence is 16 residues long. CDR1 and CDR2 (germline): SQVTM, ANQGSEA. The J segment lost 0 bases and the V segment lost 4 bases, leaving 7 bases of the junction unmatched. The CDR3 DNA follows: TGCAGCGTTGTAGCGGGGGTTTTCCCCTCCTACAATGAGCAGTTCTTC. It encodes CSVVAGVFPSYNEQFF.

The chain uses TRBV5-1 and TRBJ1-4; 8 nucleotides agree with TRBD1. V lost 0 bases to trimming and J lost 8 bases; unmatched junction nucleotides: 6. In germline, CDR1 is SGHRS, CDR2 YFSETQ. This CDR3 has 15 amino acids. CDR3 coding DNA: TGCGCCAGCAGCTTGGAGGGCGACAGGGGCGAAAAACTGTTTTTT. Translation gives CASSLEGDRGEKLFF.

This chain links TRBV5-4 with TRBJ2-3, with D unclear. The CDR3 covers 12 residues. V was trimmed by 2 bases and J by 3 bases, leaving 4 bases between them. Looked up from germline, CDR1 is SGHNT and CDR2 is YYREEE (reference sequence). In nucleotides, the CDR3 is TGTGCCAGCAGCTTCGGAACAGATACGCAGTATTTT. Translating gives CASSFGTDTQYF.

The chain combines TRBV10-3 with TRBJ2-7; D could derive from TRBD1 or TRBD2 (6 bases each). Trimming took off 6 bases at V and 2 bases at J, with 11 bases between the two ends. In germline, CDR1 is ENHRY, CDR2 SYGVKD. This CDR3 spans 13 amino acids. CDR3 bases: TGTGCCATCAGGGGAGGACAGACCTACGAGCAGTACTTC. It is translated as CAIRGGQTYEQYF.

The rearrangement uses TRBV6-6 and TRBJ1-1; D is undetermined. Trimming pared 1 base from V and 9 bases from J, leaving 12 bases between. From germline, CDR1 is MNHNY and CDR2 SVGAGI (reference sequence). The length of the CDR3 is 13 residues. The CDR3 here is CASSYYPSNQAFF. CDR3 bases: TGTGCCAGCAGTTACTATCCAAGCAACCAAGCTTTCTTT.

The CDR3 reads CASSPGAYGYTF. CDR3 in DNA: TGTGCCAGCAGCCCGGGGGCTTATGGCTACACCTTC. The V gene is TRBV7-9, the J gene TRBJ1-2, with D perhaps TRBD1 (6 bases). Germline assignment: CDR1 SEHNR and CDR2 FQNEAQ (reference sequence). Between the trimmed V and J ends, which lost 5 bases and 5 bases, there was a span of 9 bases. This CDR3 comprises 12 residues.